The next 6 T cell receptor beta chains were all read from a single sample in a study of CD8+CD57+ T cells in acquired aplastic anemia (dated by TCRdb to 2017 to 2018). The sequencer listed for this sample is Illumina HiSeq 2000. TCR beta VDJ combination and CDR3 sequence profiling used genomic DNA as the template. In TCRdb, the public reads were trimmed at Q25 with fastp and aligned with MiXCR, with productive beta chains retained. Entries that share a CDR3 protein sequence are merged under the most common genes and DNA. For this sample the table gives about 75,000 distinct CDR3 sequences, of which 60% to 75% were detected only once. In total, the top ten clones hold 65% to 85% of the sample. Flow cytometry had shown CD8+CD57+ cell expansion in the patients selected for sequencing. The sample comprised sorted CD4+, CD8+, or CD8+CD57+ T cells (not recorded which) from PBMCs. All receptors come from a human donor with aplastic anemia.

The rearrangement joins TRBV5-1 to TRBJ1-5; D perhaps matches TRBD1 (5 bases). The germline V gene encodes CDR1 SGHRS and CDR2 YFSETQ. CDR3 length: 15 residues. The V gene lost 4 bases and the J gene lost 5 bases, with 16 bases spanning the gap. CDR3 protein: CASSLDGGDYQPQHF. The CDR3 nucleotides read TGCGCCAGCAGCCTCGACGGGGGGGACTATCAGCCCCAGCATTTT.

The V gene is TRBV7-2, the J gene TRBJ1-1; D remains unclear. The CDR3 is made up of 13 amino acids. V dropped 4 bases and J dropped 5 bases, with 11 bases sitting between them. Germline CDR1 is SGHTA and CDR2 is FQGNSA. The CDR3 protein is CASSYRESTEAFF. The CDR3 coding sequence is TGTGCCAGCAGCTATAGGGAATCGACTGAAGCTTTCTTT.

This sequence joins TRBV4-1 and TRBJ2-3; 7 positions match TRBD1. Germline assignment: CDR1 MGHRA and CDR2 YSYEKL. CDR3 length equals 15 residues. J lost 2 bases, V lost 2 bases, and 4 bases had no gene match. The CDR3 bases are TGCGCCAGCAGCCAATCGGGACAGAACACAGATACGCAGTATTTT. It specifies CASSQSGQNTDTQYF.

This chain uses TRBV18 with TRBJ1-1, with D unresolved. V was shortened by 1 base and J by 1 base, with 7 bases between the two germline ends. Germline lookup yields CDR1 KGHSH and CDR2 LQKENI. The CDR3 sequence is 14 residues long. CDR3 residues: CASSPLGGNTEAFF. The CDR3 DNA is TGTGCCAGCTCACCACTCGGAGGGAACACTGAAGCTTTCTTT.

This chain joins TRBV2 and TRBJ2-2; D ambiguous. This CDR3 is built from 11 residues. The V gene's germline CDR1 is SNHLY and CDR2 FYNNEI. V lost 4 bases and J lost 7, with 4 bases in between. CDR3 coding DNA: TGTGCCAGCAGTGCCGACGGGGAGCTGTTTTTT. It encodes CASSADGELFF.

The genes are TRBV2 and TRBJ2-1; unclear D gene. Germline values: CDR1 SNHLY, CDR2 FYNNEI. V lost 4 bases to trimming and J lost 11 bases, with 15 bases between them. This CDR3 contains 13 residues. CDR3 sequence reads: CASSVQPPRKQFF. CDR3 in DNA: TGTGCCAGCAGTGTCCAGCCCCCTAGGAAGCAGTTCTTC.